The clone carrying this TCR beta chain was found a few times. The antigen remains undetermined. Every patient was untreated before thyroid surgery. Study processing details: For papillary thyroid cancer, a distant-metastasis classifier was constructed from CDR3 differences observed across clinicopathological groups. TCRdb called clones again from the PCR reads with MiXCR. The V and J calls, along with clone size, are taken from TCRdb and not from the paper's own processing. The data hold about 4,900 clones, with 34% observed a single time. This CDR3 is built from 16 residues. CDR1 and CDR2 (germline): SGHAT, FQNNGV. Deletions cut 5 bases from V and 0 bases from J, with 14 bases between. These data belong to a study of metastatic and nonmetastatic thyroid tumors. Study summary: Samples came from malignant and benign thyroid patients, and repertoires were compared across blood and tumor or nodule tissue. Study-level results: Malignant thyroid tumors reportedly had TCR beta diversity that was significantly higher than in benign nodules, in blood and tumor.

Sequencing was carried out using adjacent normal tissue. The sequence was collected from a male donor with papillary thyroid cancer or a benign thyroid nodule (not recorded which). Some clones in this sample may be carry-over from other donors' samples. V and J are TRBV11-2 and TRBJ1-5, with a possible D match to TRBD1 (5 bases). The CDR3 nucleotides read TGTGCCAGCAGCCCTGCGGGGGGTTATAGCAATCAGCCCCAGCATTTT. Its translation is CASSPAGGYSNQPQHF.